These 7 T cell receptor beta chains share one sample of origin, sequenced in a study of Graves' ophthalmopathy and Graves' hyperthyroidism. TCR beta CDR3 regions were amplified from RNA transcripts. Amplification began with first-round RT-PCR using HTBI primers, then second-round multiplex PCR was performed. TCRdb re-called the multiplex PCR reads through MiXCR, storing one row per CDR3 protein. The repertoire has hundreds of thousands of distinct CDR3 sequences, just over 40% of them found once; the top ten carry around 3.3%. The specimen sequenced was peripheral blood. These receptors were taken from an adult man with Graves' ophthalmopathy.

This clonotype has a handful of counts. A junction end diverges from the germline sequence, so it may reflect a read error. The chain uses TRBV10-3 and TRBJ2-7; 7 positions match TRBD1. The CDR3 extends over 13 amino acids. In germline, CDR1 is ENHRY, CDR2 SYGVKD. The DNA for the CDR3 is TGTGCCAGCAGTTTGAACAGGGGCTACGAGCAGTACTTC. Translated: CASSLNRGYEQYF.

In this sample, this clonotype turned up a few times. A much bigger clone sits one base away, suggesting this may be a read error. The rearrangement joins TRBV4-1 to TRBJ2-7, with a possible D match to TRBD2 (6 bases). The CDR3 has 13 residues. V dropped 0 bases and J dropped 6 bases, with 9 bases sitting between them. Germline CDR1 reads MGHRA; CDR2 reads YSYEKL. The CDR3 DNA reads TGCGCCAGCAGCCAAGAGTGGGGGGTCGAGCAGTACTTC. Protein: CASSQEWGVEQYF.

Comments on this clonotype: This clone may be a read error of a much larger clone one base away. The gene calls are TRBV2 and TRBJ1-6, with a possible D match to TRBD1 (6 bases). CDR1 is SNHLY and CDR2 is FYNNEI in the germline V gene. V lost 6 bases and J 1 base, leaving 10 bases between the germline ends. CDR3 size: 15 residues. CDR3 region: CASSSQGSYNSPLHF. The CDR3 DNA follows: TGTGCCAGCAGCTCACAGGGATCCTATAATTCACCCCTCCACTTT.

This chain uses TRBV9 with TRBJ2-2, with 7 bases that match TRBD2. The ends lost 0 bases at V and 2 bases at J; junction bases unmatched: 7. Germline-derived CDR1 and CDR2 are SGDLS and YYNGEE. This CDR3 is built from 17 residues. The CDR3 here is CASSVAPASGNTGELFF. For the CDR3, the DNA is TGTGCCAGCAGCGTAGCCCCGGCTAGCGGTAACACCGGGGAGCTGTTTTTT.

This clonotype was picked up many times. The rearrangement links TRBV19 to TRBJ1-5, with D hard to call. Trimming cost V 3 bases and J 2 bases, with 8 bases left between them. Germline CDR1 and CDR2: LNHDA and SQIVND (reference sequence). This CDR3 contains 14 residues. CDR3 region: CASSITVGNQPQHF. In DNA form, the CDR3 reads TGTGCCAGTAGTATCACGGTTGGCAATCAGCCCCAGCATTTT.

The gene calls are TRBV25-1 and TRBJ1-6; 9 bases line up with TRBD1. The length of the CDR3 is 16 residues. The germline V gene encodes CDR1 MGHDK and CDR2 SYGVNS. With 9 bases clipped from V and 7 bases from J, the junction kept 13 bases outside the gene matches. The CDR3 loop is CASNGAGTGTNSPLHF. In nucleotides, the CDR3 is TGTGCCAGTAACGGAGCCGGGACAGGGACAAATTCACCCCTCCACTTT.

V gene TRBV29-1 combines with J gene TRBJ1-1; D gene ambiguous. V lost 0 bases and J lost 5, with 10 bases in between. Germline-derived CDR1 and CDR2 are SQVTM and ANQGSEA. This CDR3 comprises 13 residues. The CDR3 sequence is CSVEDGPGTEAFF. The DNA of the CDR3 is TGCAGCGTTGAAGACGGACCGGGTACTGAAGCTTTCTTT.